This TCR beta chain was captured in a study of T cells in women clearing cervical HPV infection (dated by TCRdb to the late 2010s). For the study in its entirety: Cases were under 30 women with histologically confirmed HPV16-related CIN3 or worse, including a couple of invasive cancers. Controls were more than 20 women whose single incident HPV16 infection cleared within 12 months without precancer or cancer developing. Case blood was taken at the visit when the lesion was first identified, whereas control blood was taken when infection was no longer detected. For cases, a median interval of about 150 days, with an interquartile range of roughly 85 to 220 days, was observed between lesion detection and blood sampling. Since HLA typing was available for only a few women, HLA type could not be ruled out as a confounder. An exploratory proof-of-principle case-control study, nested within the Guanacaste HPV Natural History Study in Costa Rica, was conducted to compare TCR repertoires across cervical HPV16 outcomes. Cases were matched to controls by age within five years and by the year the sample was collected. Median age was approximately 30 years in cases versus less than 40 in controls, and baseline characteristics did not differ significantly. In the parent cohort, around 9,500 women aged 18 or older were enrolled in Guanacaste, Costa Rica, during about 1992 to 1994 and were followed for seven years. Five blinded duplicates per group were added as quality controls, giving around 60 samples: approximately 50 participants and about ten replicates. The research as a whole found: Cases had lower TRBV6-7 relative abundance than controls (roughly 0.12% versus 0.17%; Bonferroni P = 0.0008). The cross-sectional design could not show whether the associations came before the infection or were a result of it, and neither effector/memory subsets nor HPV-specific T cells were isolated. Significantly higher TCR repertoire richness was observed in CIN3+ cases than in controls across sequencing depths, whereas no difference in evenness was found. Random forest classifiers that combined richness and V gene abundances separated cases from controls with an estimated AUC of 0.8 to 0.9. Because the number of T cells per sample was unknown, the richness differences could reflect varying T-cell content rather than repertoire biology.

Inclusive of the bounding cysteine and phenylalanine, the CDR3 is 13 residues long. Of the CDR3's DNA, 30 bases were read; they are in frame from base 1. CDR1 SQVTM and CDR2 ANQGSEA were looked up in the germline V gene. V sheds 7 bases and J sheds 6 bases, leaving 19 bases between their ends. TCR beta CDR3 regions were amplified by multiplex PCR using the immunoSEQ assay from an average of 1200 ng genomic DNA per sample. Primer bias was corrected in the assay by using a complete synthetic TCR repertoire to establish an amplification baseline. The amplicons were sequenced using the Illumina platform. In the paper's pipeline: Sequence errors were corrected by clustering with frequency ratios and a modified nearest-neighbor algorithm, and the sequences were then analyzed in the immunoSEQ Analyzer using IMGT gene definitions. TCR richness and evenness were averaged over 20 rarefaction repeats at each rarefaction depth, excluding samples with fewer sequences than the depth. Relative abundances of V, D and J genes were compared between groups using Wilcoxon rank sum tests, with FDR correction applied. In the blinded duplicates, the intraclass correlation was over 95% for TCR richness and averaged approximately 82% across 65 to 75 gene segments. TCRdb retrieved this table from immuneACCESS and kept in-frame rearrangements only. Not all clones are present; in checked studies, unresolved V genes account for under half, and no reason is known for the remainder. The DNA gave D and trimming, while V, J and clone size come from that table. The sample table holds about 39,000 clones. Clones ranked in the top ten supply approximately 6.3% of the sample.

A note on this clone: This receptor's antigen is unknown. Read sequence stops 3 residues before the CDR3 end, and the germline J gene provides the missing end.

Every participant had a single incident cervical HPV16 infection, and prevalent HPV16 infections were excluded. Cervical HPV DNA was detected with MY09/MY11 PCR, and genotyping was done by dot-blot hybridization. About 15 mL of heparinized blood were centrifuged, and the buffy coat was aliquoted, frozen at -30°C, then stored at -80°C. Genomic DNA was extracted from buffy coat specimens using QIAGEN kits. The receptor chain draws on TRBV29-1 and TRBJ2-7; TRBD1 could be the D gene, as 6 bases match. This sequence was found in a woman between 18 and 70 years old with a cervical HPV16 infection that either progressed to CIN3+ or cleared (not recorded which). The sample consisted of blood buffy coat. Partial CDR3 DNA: TGCAGCGCAGGAGGACCAGGGGCGGGCGAG. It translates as CSAGGPGAGE. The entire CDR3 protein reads CSAGGPGAGEQYF.